The sequence of this T cell receptor beta chain was determined in a study of T cell responses to AZD1222 COVID-19 vaccine. Study-level results: Without day 14 samples, only post-peak T cell repertoires were studied.

Profiling relied on immunoSEQ multiplex PCR, and the TCRdb table lists in-frame clones only, not all of them. The sample lists roughly 120,000 clones, roughly 87% occurring once. Comment on this clone: Antigen: not known.

The germline V gene encodes CDR1 SGHTA and CDR2 FQGNSA. Trimming cost V 1 base and J 7 bases, with 11 bases left between them. This CDR3 contains 14 residues. The material was peripheral blood, obtained on day 0 of MenACWY control vaccination. The V gene is TRBV7-2, the J gene TRBJ1-5; D perhaps matches TRBD1 (6 bases). This TCR was recovered from an adult in good health. The CDR3 sequence is CASSLDGGGQPQHF. The CDR3 DNA reads as TGTGCCAGCAGCTTAGATGGGGGCGGCCAGCCCCAGCATTTT.